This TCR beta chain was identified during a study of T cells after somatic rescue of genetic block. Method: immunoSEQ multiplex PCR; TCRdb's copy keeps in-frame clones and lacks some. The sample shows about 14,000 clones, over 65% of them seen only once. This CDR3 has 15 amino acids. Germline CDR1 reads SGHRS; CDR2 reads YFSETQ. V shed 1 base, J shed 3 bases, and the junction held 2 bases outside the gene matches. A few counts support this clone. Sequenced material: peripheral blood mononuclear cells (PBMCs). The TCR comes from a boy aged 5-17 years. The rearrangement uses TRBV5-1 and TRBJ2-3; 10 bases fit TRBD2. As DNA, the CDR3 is TGCGCCAGCAGCTTGACTAGCGGGATAACAGATACGCAGTATTTT. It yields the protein CASSLTSGITDTQYF.